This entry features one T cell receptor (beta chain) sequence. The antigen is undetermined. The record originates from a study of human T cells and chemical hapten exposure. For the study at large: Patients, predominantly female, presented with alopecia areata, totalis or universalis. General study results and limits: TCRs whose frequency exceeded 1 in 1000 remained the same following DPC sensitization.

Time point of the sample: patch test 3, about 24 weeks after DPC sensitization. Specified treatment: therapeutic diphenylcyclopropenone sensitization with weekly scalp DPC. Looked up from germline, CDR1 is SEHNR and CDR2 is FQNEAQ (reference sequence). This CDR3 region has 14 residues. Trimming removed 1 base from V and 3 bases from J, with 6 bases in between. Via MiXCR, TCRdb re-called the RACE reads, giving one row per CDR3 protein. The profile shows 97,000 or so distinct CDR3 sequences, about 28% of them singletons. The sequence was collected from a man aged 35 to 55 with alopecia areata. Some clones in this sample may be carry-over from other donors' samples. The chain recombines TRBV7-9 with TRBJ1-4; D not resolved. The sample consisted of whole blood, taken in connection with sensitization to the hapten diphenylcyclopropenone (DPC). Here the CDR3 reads CASSLGHSNEKLFF. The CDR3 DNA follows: TGTGCCAGCAGCTTAGGACACTCTAATGAAAAACTGTTTTTT.